There are many counts of the clone carrying this TCR beta chain. Researchers took RNA transcripts and amplified TCR beta CDR3 regions from them. HTBI primers served in a first-round RT-PCR, which a second-round multiplex PCR followed. TCRdb analysed the multiplex PCR reads with MiXCR anew, one entry per CDR3 protein. The sample comprises about 500,000 distinct CDR3 sequences, about 40% of which are singletons, and less than 4.5% rests with the top ten. The sample belongs to a study of Graves' ophthalmopathy and Graves' hyperthyroidism. The ends lost 4 bases at V and 1 base at J; junction bases unmatched: 3. Germline CDR1 reads SQVTM; CDR2 reads ANQGSEA. The CDR3 has 13 residues.

Sequencing was carried out using peripheral blood or thyroid tissue (not recorded which). The rearrangement joins TRBV29-1 to TRBJ2-5, with TRBD1 matching over 7 bases. This clonotype was sampled from an adult man with Graves' hyperthyroidism. The CDR3 protein is CSVARTGQETQYF. The CDR3 DNA reads as TGCAGCGTTGCCCGGACAGGCCAAGAGACCCAGTACTTC.